The 32 T cell receptor beta chains below were found in one sample sequenced in a study of cytomegalovirus exposure and HLA in healthy donors. Amplification used 60 Vbeta primers and 13 Jbeta primers. Sequencing was performed with immunoSEQ multiplex PCR; in TCRdb, only in-frame clones are kept and a portion is missing. The repertoire consists of some 110,000 clones, with more than 60% occurring once and the leading ten covering around 5.8%. The specimen sequenced was PBMCs. These receptors all come from a woman in her 50s in good health and CMV-seropositive.

This chain links TRBV18 with TRBJ1-1; tentative D call: TRBD1 (6 bases). The V and J ends lost 3 bases and 4 bases respectively, with 15 bases between them. Per the germline V gene, CDR1 is KGHSH and CDR2 is LQKENI. The CDR3 sequence is 15 residues long. The CDR3 loop is CASSPRQEVSTEAFF. The CDR3 nucleotides are TGTGCCAGCTCACCCAGACAGGAGGTAAGCACTGAAGCTTTCTTT.

The chain joins TRBV30 to TRBJ1-2, with 8 bases fitting TRBD1. Trimming took 3 bases from V and 6 from J; bases not matched to a gene: 9. CDR3 length: 14 amino acids. The germline V gene encodes CDR1 GTSNPN and CDR2 SVGIG (reference sequence). The CDR3, as DNA: TGTGCCTGGAGGCCCCCAGGGGGCATGGATGGCTACACCTTC. Its protein is CAWRPPGGMDGYTF.

This clone was recorded once. This chain connects TRBV18 to TRBJ1-1; weak D call: TRBD1 (5 bases). Germline loops: CDR1 KGHSH, CDR2 LQKENI. CDR3 size: 13 residues. Trimming pared 2 bases from V and 7 bases from J, leaving 11 bases between. The CDR3 here is CASSPYGGFEAFF. The DNA of the CDR3 is TGTGCCAGCTCACCATATGGGGGGTTTGAAGCTTTCTTT. Filled out from reference TRBV18 and TRBJ1-1, the complete variable domain reads NAGVMQNPRHLVRRRGQEARLRCSPMKGHSHVYWYRQLPEEGLKFMVYLQKENIIDESGMPKERFSAEFPKEGPSILRIQQVVRGDSAAYFCASSPYGGFEAFFGQGTRLTVV.

The V and J genes are TRBV9 and TRBJ1-6; D ambiguous. The CDR3 contains 14 residues. The germline CDR1 and CDR2 sequences are SGDLS and YYNGEE. The V end was cut by 0 bases, the J end by 10 bases, with 11 bases between. The DNA of the CDR3 is TGTGCCAGCAGCGTAGACAGAGTGCCCTCACCCCTCCACTTT. Residues: CASSVDRVPSPLHF.

This clone was counted a few times. The chain carries TRBV4-1 and TRBJ2-1; tentative D call: TRBD2 (5 bases). This CDR3 is built from 16 residues. CDR1 and CDR2 (germline): MGHRA, YSYEKL. Trimming took off 0 bases at V and 0 bases at J, with 9 bases between the two ends. The CDR3 loop reads CASSQDTGSSYNEQFF. The CDR3 DNA follows: TGCGCCAGCAGCCAAGATACGGGGAGCTCCTACAATGAGCAGTTCTTC.

The rearrangement uses TRBV6-5 and TRBJ2-1, with TRBD1 identical over 7 bases. Germline lookup yields CDR1 MNHEY and CDR2 SVGAGI. V dropped 4 bases and J dropped 9; count of bases not matched to a gene: 9. The CDR3 has 14 amino acids. CDR3 coding DNA: TGTGCCAGCAGTTTAGACAGGGTCGTGGTTGAGCAGTTCTTC. It encodes CASSLDRVVVEQFF.

The rearrangement links TRBV9 to TRBJ2-1; no clear D gene. Germline V gene sequence: CDR1 SGDLS, CDR2 YYNGEE. This CDR3 has 17 amino acids. V was clipped by 4 bases and J by 1 base, with 18 bases between them. Here the CDR3 reads CASSPRSALLSYNEQFF. The CDR3, as DNA: TGTGCCAGCAGCCCCCGGTCCGCCTTGTTATCCTACAATGAGCAGTTCTTC.

This clone was detected only a few times. The gene calls are TRBV4-1 and TRBJ1-5; no reliable D call. In germline, CDR1 is MGHRA, CDR2 YSYEKL. The CDR3 loop spans 14 amino acids. V was pared by 4 bases and J by 5 bases, with 12 bases between. CDR3 sequence: CASSRIVADQPQHF. CDR3 coding DNA: TGCGCCAGCAGCCGTATAGTAGCGGATCAGCCCCAGCATTTT.

This chain joins TRBV4-2 and TRBJ1-5; perhaps TRBD1 as D (6 bases). V dropped 4 bases and J dropped 3 bases, with 13 bases sitting between them. CDR3 size: 15 residues. Looked up from germline, CDR1 is LGHNA and CDR2 is YNFKEQ. CDR3 sequence: CASSPDRNLNQPQHF. As DNA, the CDR3 is TGTGCCAGCAGCCCGGACAGAAACCTCAATCAGCCCCAGCATTTT.

The table lists this clone with a few counts. V and J are TRBV18 and TRBJ1-4; D is perhaps TRBD1 (5 bases). The CDR3 extends over 16 amino acids. CDR1 and CDR2 (germline): KGHSH, LQKENI. V lost 3 bases, J lost 0 bases, and 11 bases lay in between. Here the CDR3 DNA reads TGTGCCAGCTCACCGTTTACAGGAGCAACTAATGAAAAACTGTTTTTT. Protein: CASSPFTGATNEKLFF.

The chain has TRBV7-2 and TRBJ2-7; weak D call: TRBD2 (5 bases). Germline V gene sequence: CDR1 SGHTA, CDR2 FQGNSA. V gave up 5 bases and J gave up 0 bases, with 11 bases separating them. The CDR3 totals 14 residues. Here the CDR3 reads CASSPGIFSYEQYF. In nucleotides, the CDR3 is TGTGCCAGCAGCCCGGGGATATTCTCCTACGAGCAGTACTTC.

The V gene is TRBV19, the J gene TRBJ1-1, with D maybe TRBD1 (6 bases). Germline loops: CDR1 LNHDA, CDR2 SQIVND (reference sequence). The CDR3 loop spans 15 amino acids. V lost 3 bases to trimming and J lost 1 base, with 12 bases between them. The CDR3 DNA follows: TGTGCCAGTAGTATTTCCGGGACAACGAACACTGAAGCTTTCTTT. Residues: CASSISGTTNTEAFF.

This clone was seen a handful of times. This rearrangement joins TRBV6-4 to TRBJ2-1; D is unresolved. The V and J ends lost 0 bases and 0 bases respectively, with 9 bases between them. The germline V gene has CDR1 MRHNA and CDR2 SNTAGT. The CDR3 contains 16 residues. CDR3 sequence: CASSDSGRSSYNEQFF. In DNA, the CDR3 is TGTGCCAGCAGTGACTCGGGCAGAAGCTCCTACAATGAGCAGTTCTTC.

The chain is built from TRBV10-1 and TRBJ2-2, with 7 nucleotides matching TRBD1. This CDR3 spans 15 amino acids. The germline V gene encodes CDR1 WNHNN and CDR2 SYGVQD (reference sequence). With 0 bases clipped from V and 4 bases from J, the junction kept 2 bases outside the gene matches. The CDR3 region is CASSESRDSTGELFF. The DNA of the CDR3 is TGCGCCAGCAGTGAGTCAAGGGACAGCACCGGGGAGCTGTTTTTT.

In this sample, this clone turned up once. CDR3: CASNQRRDSYNEQFF. CDR3 in DNA: TGTGCCAGCAACCAAAGACGGGACTCCTACAATGAGCAGTTCTTC. V gene TRBV27 combines with J gene TRBJ2-1; a possible D gene is TRBD2 (5 bases). Between the trimmed V and J ends, which lost 7 bases and 0 bases, there was a span of 13 bases. Germline V gene sequence: CDR1 MNHEY, CDR2 SMNVEV (reference sequence). The CDR3 is 15 amino acids.

The rearrangement uses TRBV30 and TRBJ1-3; 7 nucleotides align to TRBD1. CDR1 is GTSNPN, CDR2 SVGIG, per germline (reference sequence). This CDR3 has 14 residues. The V segment lost 3 bases and the J segment 7 bases; nucleotides outside the gene matches: 9. The CDR3 sequence is CAWSPKGAGNTIYF. The CDR3 DNA reads as TGTGCCTGGAGCCCCAAGGGGGCGGGGAACACCATATATTTT.

The chain links TRBV13 to TRBJ2-7; 11 positions agree with TRBD1. The CDR3 runs to 20 residues. From germline, CDR1 is PRHDT and CDR2 FYEKMQ (reference sequence). After removal of 0 bases from V and 0 bases from J, the junction contained 13 bases not matched to a gene. The CDR3 coding sequence is TGTGCCAGCAGCTTAGGGTTGTTTTTAGGGACAGGGGGTTCCTCCTACGAGCAGTACTTC. As protein: CASSLGLFLGTGGSSYEQYF.

This chain links TRBV19 with TRBJ1-3; D is undetermined. Trimming stripped 6 bases from V and 4 bases from J, with 10 bases between. From germline, CDR1 is LNHDA and CDR2 SQIVND (reference sequence). There are 13 residues in the CDR3. The CDR3 DNA follows: TGTGCCAGTAGCCACAAACAGGGAAACACCATATATTTT. Translated: CASSHKQGNTIYF.

This clone was seen a few times. This rearrangement joins TRBV7-9 to TRBJ2-1; the match to TRBD2 covers 8 bases. The germline V gene encodes CDR1 SEHNR and CDR2 FQNEAQ (reference sequence). This CDR3 region has 15 residues. Trimming took 4 bases from V and 7 from J; bases not matched to a gene: 9. This CDR3 reads CASSSLTSGLNEQFF. The CDR3 DNA reads TGTGCCAGCAGCTCCCTTACTAGCGGCTTAAATGAGCAGTTCTTC.

V gene TRBV7-8 combines with J gene TRBJ2-7, with 8 bases that match TRBD1. V lost 3 bases to trimming and J lost 3 bases; unmatched junction nucleotides: 7. Germline loops: CDR1 SGHVS, CDR2 FQNEAQ. This CDR3 comprises 15 residues. The CDR3 bases are TGTGCCAGCAGCTTTCTGGGAGACAGGGGCTACGAGCAGTACTTC. This encodes CASSFLGDRGYEQYF.

This chain joins TRBV9 and TRBJ1-1; possibly TRBD1 for D (5 bases). The CDR3 length is 14 residues. Trimming pared 3 bases from V and 2 bases from J, leaving 11 bases between. From germline, CDR1 is SGDLS and CDR2 YYNGEE. CDR3 residues: CASSASGTNTEAFF. The DNA for the CDR3 is TGTGCCAGCAGCGCCAGTGGGACTAACACTGAAGCTTTCTTT.

This chain connects TRBV28 to TRBJ2-5, with 12 bases aligning to TRBD2. CDR1 is MDHEN, CDR2 SYDVKM, per germline. CDR3 length equals 20 residues. V shed 6 bases, J shed 5 bases, and the junction held 22 bases outside the gene matches. The CDR3: CASRPGPGRTSGAPGETQYF. CDR3 coding DNA: TGTGCCAGCAGACCCGGTCCAGGTCGGACTAGCGGGGCTCCTGGGGAGACCCAGTACTTC.

The chain recombines TRBV19 with TRBJ2-1, with TRBD1 matching 9 bases. V dropped 3 bases and J dropped 9; count of bases not matched to a gene: 6. CDR1 and CDR2 (germline): LNHDA, SQIVND (reference sequence). The CDR3 is 14 amino acids. This chain's CDR3 is CASSINRGRSEQFF. The CDR3 region has the DNA TGTGCCAGTAGTATTAACAGGGGGCGGTCTGAGCAGTTCTTC.

This chain connects TRBV11-2 to TRBJ1-1, with 9 bases lining up with TRBD1. This CDR3 spans 19 amino acids. The V and J ends lost 5 bases and 5 bases, in that order; junction bases with no gene match: 21. Per germline, CDR1 SGHAT and CDR2 FQNNGV. For the CDR3, the DNA is TGTGCCAGCAGCCCCGGGCCGGGACAGGGTCGTTGGGGTCGGACTGAAGCTTTCTTT. Its translation is CASSPGPGQGRWGRTEAFF.

The chain recombines TRBV29-1 with TRBJ2-7; weak D call: TRBD1 (6 bases). The germline V gene encodes CDR1 SQVTM and CDR2 ANQGSEA. Trimming pared 4 bases from V and 2 bases from J, leaving 15 bases between. The CDR3 is made up of 14 amino acids. The CDR3 here is CSVGGLDNTYEQYF. The CDR3, as DNA: TGCAGCGTTGGGGGGCTGGACAACACCTACGAGCAGTACTTC.

This chain joins TRBV28 and TRBJ2-5; 7 bases match TRBD1. This CDR3 is 14 amino acids long. Germline V CDR1 and CDR2: MDHEN, SYDVKM. V dropped 5 bases and J dropped 5; count of bases not matched to a gene: 8. CDR3 nucleotides: TGTGCCAGCAGTCTAACAGGGGCTGGGGAGACCCAGTACTTC. This codes for CASSLTGAGETQYF.

This sequence joins TRBV5-1 and TRBJ2-7; 7 bases match TRBD1. V lost 4 bases, J lost 2 bases, and 3 bases stayed unmatched. From germline, CDR1 is SGHRS and CDR2 YFSETQ. The CDR3 is made up of 13 amino acids. CDR3 DNA: TGCGCCAGCAGCGGGACAGAGACCTACGAGCAGTACTTC. Translating gives CASSGTETYEQYF.

This clone has only a few counts. Other DNA sequences within the sample encode an identical CDR3. The J gene is TRBJ1-2, the V gene TRBV5-1; TRBD1 is a possible D gene (5 bases). CDR1 and CDR2 from the germline V gene are SGHRS and YFSETQ. This CDR3 is built from 13 residues. V gave up 0 bases and J gave up 8 bases, with 11 bases separating them. The CDR3 DNA follows: TGCGCCAGCAGCTTGGTAGGGGAAAGCGGCTACACCTTC. It translates to CASSLVGESGYTF.

The chain joins TRBV28 to TRBJ2-5; a weak D match, TRBD2 (5 bases). The CDR3 spans 15 residues. Trimming pared 5 bases from V and 5 bases from J, leaving 18 bases between. Germline CDR1 MDHEN, CDR2 SYDVKM. The CDR3 protein is CASSPLGHHLETQYF. CDR3 nucleotides: TGTGCCAGCAGTCCACTAGGCCACCATTTGGAGACCCAGTACTTC.

This chain connects TRBV2 to TRBJ1-5; 8 positions agree with TRBD1. The CDR3 runs 15 residues. Germline V gene data show CDR1 as SNHLY and CDR2 as FYNNEI. Unmatched junction bases numbered 6, after V lost 6 bases and J lost 2 bases. CDR3 DNA sequence: TGTGCCAGCAGCGACAGGGGTGCCGGCAATCAGCCCCAGCATTTT. Translating it yields CASSDRGAGNQPQHF. The full variable domain, completed using reference TRBV2 and TRBJ1-5, is EPEVTQTPSHQVTQMGQEVILRCVPISNHLYFYWYRQILGQKVEFLVSFYNNEISEKSEIFDDQFSVERPDGSNFTLKIRSTKLEDSAMYFCASSDRGAGNQPQHFGDGTRLSIL.

V gene TRBV7-3 combines with J gene TRBJ1-5; 9 bases match TRBD1. The CDR3 totals 14 residues. V lost 5 bases and J lost 9; bases outside the gene matches: 8. Germline V lookup: CDR1 SGHTA, CDR2 FQGTGA. DNA for the CDR3: TGTGCCAGCAGCCTCTCGGGACAGGGTACGCCCCAGCATTTT. Translated: CASSLSGQGTPQHF.

This clone showed up just once. The V and J genes are TRBV9 and TRBJ2-7; 7 bases are a match to TRBD1. V lost 2 bases and J lost 0; bases outside the gene matches: 5. Germline loops: CDR1 SGDLS, CDR2 YYNGEE. The CDR3 covers 15 residues. Here the CDR3 reads CASSVTGSSSYEQYF. The CDR3 nucleotides are TGTGCCAGCAGCGTGACAGGGAGTAGCTCCTACGAGCAGTACTTC.